A selection of T cell receptor beta chains follows, all from one sample in a study of OX40 agonist ivuxolimab in advanced cancers. TCRdb keeps only in-frame clones here, not all; method: immunoSEQ multiplex PCR. This repertoire shows some 65,000 clones, 85% found once; its top ten account for over 4%. The specimen comprised CD4+ or CD8+ T cells sorted from blood, sampled in a trial of the OX40 agonist ivuxolimab. These receptors were taken from an adult with an advanced solid tumor such as melanoma, head and neck, liver or kidney cancer. CDR3s include the opening cysteine and the closing phenylalanine or tryptophan.

V,J,CDR3
TRBV5-1,TRBJ2-1,CASSQGGLAGGRGNEQFF
TRBV19,TRBJ2-2,CASSIAADTGELFF
TRBV9,TRBJ2-1,CASLRDREGNEQFF
TRBV6-5,TRBJ2-5,CASMFVGARQETQYF
TRBV2,TRBJ2-3,CASSEERRFGDTQYF
TRBV7-2,TRBJ2-2,CASSFFGISVPGELFF
TRBV11-2,TRBJ1-2,CASSSLTGGGYTF
TRBV7-9,TRBJ2-7,CASSSFKGKRYEQYF
TRBV6-6,TRBJ1-1,CASRRNTEAFF
TRBV30,TRBJ2-5,CAWSVKETQYF
TRBV6-6,TRBJ2-5,CASSYGAGQETQYF
TRBV7-9,TRBJ2-3,CASSVMRGGLGTDTQYF
TRBV6-6,TRBJ2-6,CASSSQDSGANVLTF
TRBV5-3,TRBJ1-1,CARSLWCTEAFF
TRBV7-2,TRBJ2-4,CASSLAVGPQYF
TRBV28,TRBJ2-1,CASSWRYEQFF
TRBV9,TRBJ1-2,CASSVAASYGYTF
TRBV6-1,TRBJ1-1,CASSGMGRGVNTEAFF
TRBV10-3,TRBJ1-3,CAINDGGASGNTIYF
TRBV30,TRBJ1-6,CAWAPGTVVGAGSPLHF
TRBV20-1,TRBJ1-2,CSARGSRGDTF
TRBV4-3,TRBJ2-5,CASSQGLAGYQETQYF
TRBV4-3,TRBJ2-5,CASSQDLGGETQYF
TRBV9,TRBJ2-1,CASSVSFRRDRDDNEQFF
TRBV5-1,TRBJ2-5,CASSLKRGEETQYF
TRBV5-1,TRBJ2-7,CASSLGLGTPYEQYF
TRBV10-2,TRBJ2-5,CASSEVVGGSSLETQYF
TRBV6-5,TRBJ1-1,CASRQHSGEAFF
TRBV6-5,TRBJ2-6,CASSYGLSGANVLTF
TRBV19,TRBJ2-1,CASSIGGGYYNEQFF
TRBV6-5,TRBJ2-7,CASSPTGGYEQYF
TRBV18,TRBJ1-1,CASSPRGVRNTEAFF
TRBV28,TRBJ2-2,CASSTTGQGSNTGELFF
TRBV29-1,TRBJ2-5,CSVVLQAETQYF
TRBV5-4,TRBJ2-5,CASSKGGTGGQETQYF
TRBV29-1,TRBJ2-3,CSVLGAGGKDTQYF
TRBV6-1,TRBJ1-1,CASSEGSAHGTEAFF
TRBV7-2,TRBJ1-5,CASSLPGNQPQHF
TRBV18,TRBJ2-6,CASSPSRGAGGANVLTF
TRBV9,TRBJ1-5,CASSVEADRGYQPQHF
TRBV28,TRBJ2-7,CASSLLVYEQYF
TRBV28,TRBJ1-4,CASSDRVGEKLFF
TRBV7-9,TRBJ2-7,CASSLEGSGSYF
TRBV18,TRBJ2-7,CASSPTDQGLEQYF
TRBV14,TRBJ1-2,CASSQDRGARAGYTF
TRBV7-2,TRBJ1-3,CASSLEPSSGNTIYF
TRBV10-1,TRBJ2-2,CASSVGMSSGELFF
TRBV6-1,TRBJ1-3,CASRLQGSLETAIYF